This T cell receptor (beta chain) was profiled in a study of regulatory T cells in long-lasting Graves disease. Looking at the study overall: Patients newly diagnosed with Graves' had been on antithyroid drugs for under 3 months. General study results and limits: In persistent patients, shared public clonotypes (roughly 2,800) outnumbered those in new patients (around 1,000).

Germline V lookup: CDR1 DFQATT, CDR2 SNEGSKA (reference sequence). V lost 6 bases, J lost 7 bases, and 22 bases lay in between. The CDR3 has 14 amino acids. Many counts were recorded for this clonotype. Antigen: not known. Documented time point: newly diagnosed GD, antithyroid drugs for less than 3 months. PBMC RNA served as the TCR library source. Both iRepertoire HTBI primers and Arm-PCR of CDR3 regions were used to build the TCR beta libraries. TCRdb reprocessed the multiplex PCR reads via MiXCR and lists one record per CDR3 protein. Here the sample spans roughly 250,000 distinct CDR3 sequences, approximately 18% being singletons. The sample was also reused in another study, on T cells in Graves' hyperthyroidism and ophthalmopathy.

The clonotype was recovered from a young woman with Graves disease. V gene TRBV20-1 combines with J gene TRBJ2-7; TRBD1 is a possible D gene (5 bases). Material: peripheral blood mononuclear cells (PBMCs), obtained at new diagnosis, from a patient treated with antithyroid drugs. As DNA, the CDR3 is TGCAGTGCCCACCCCCGACCGACAGTAGGAGAGCAGTACTTC. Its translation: CSAHPRPTVGEQYF.